These T cell receptor beta chains were read from a single sample in a study of T cell responses to AZD1222 COVID-19 vaccine. Sequencing used immunoSEQ multiplex PCR; TCRdb keeps in-frame clones, though not all of them. The table lists about 130,000 clones, 88% of them singletons. The starting material was peripheral blood, obtained on day 0 of AZD1222 vaccination. These receptors were taken from an adult in good health. Each CDR3 is given with its conserved first and last residue. D genes are given only for firm matches. Clone size appears in some rows only: once, few, many, or a class for an expanded clone.

CDR3,DNA,size,V,D,J
CASSHKFPTGTSGRSGELFF,TGCGCCAGCAGCCACAAGTTCCCAACCGGGACTAGCGGGCGGTCCGGGGAGCTGTTTTTT,-,TRBV4-3,TRBD2,TRBJ2-2
CASSQVSSGANVLTF,TGCGCCAGCAGCCAAGTGAGCTCTGGGGCCAACGTCCTGACTTTC,once,TRBV4-3,-,TRBJ2-6
CASSPGASYGYTF,TGTGCCAGCAGCCCTGGGGCCAGCTATGGCTACACCTTC,-,TRBV12-3/TRBV12-4,-,TRBJ1-2
CASSLREPSPEQYF,TGTGCCAGCAGCTTACGGGAGCCCTCCCCCGAGCAGTACTTC,-,TRBV7-9,-,TRBJ2-7
CASSLNRDTEAFF,TGTGCCAGCAGCCTAAACAGGGACACTGAAGCTTTCTTT,-,TRBV7-3,-,TRBJ1-1
CASSFSGSSYNEQFF,TGTGCCAGCAGCTTTAGCGGGAGCTCCTACAATGAGCAGTTCTTC,-,TRBV9,TRBD2,TRBJ2-1
CSVRTGGLQEQYF,TGCAGCGTTAGGACAGGGGGGCTACAGGAGCAGTACTTC,-,TRBV29-1,TRBD1,TRBJ2-7
CASSQLRNTEAFF,TGCGCCAGCAGCCAACTCAGGAACACTGAAGCTTTCTTT,-,TRBV4-1,-,TRBJ1-1
CASSLGRDRGAMNTEAFF,TGTGCCAGCAGCCTTGGGCGGGACAGGGGGGCTATGAACACTGAAGCTTTCTTT,-,TRBV7-8,TRBD1,TRBJ1-1
CASSGRDSGTSTLHF,TGTGCCAGCAGCGGCCGGGACAGTGGCACATCCACCCTCCACTTT,-,TRBV9,TRBD1,TRBJ1-6
CASSSILAGGLGEQFF,TGCGCCAGCAGCTCTATCCTAGCGGGGGGTCTCGGTGAGCAGTTCTTC,-,TRBV5-1,TRBD2,TRBJ2-1
CASSLGQGLGGELFF,TGCGCCAGCAGCTTGGGACAGGGATTAGGCGGGGAGCTGTTTTTT,-,TRBV5-1,TRBD1,TRBJ2-2
CASSTYDSNTEAFF,TGTGCCAGCAGTACCTACGACTCCAACACTGAAGCTTTCTTT,once,TRBV27,-,TRBJ1-1
CASSQDYGQGLTEAFF,TGTGCCAGCAGCCAAGATTATGGCCAGGGTCTCACTGAAGCTTTCTTT,-,TRBV14,-,TRBJ1-1
CASTLWANSNQPQHF,TGTGCCAGCACCCTTTGGGCGAATAGCAATCAGCCCCAGCATTTT,-,TRBV28,-,TRBJ1-5
CSVNIQNTEAFF,TGCAGCGTTAACATACAGAACACTGAAGCTTTCTTT,-,TRBV29-1,-,TRBJ1-1
CATGVRRQETQYF,TGTGCCACCGGCGTGAGGCGGCAAGAGACCCAGTACTTC,few,TRBV12-3/TRBV12-4,-,TRBJ2-5
CASSPSTGGNTEAFF,TGTGCCAGTAGCCCCTCGACAGGGGGGAACACTGAAGCTTTCTTT,once,TRBV19,TRBD1,TRBJ1-1
CASSNQASGGGNQPQHF,TGTGCCAGCTCGAACCAAGCCAGCGGGGGGGGCAATCAGCCCCAGCATTTT,-,TRBV18,-,TRBJ1-5
CASSFSVSYGYTF,TGTGCCAGCAGTTTTTCGGTCTCCTATGGCTACACCTTC,-,TRBV27,-,TRBJ1-2
CASRSGIHSLNQPQHF,TGTGCCAGCAGGTCCGGGATACACTCGCTCAATCAGCCCCAGCATTTT,-,TRBV28,-,TRBJ1-5
CASRMTGGDSPLHF,TGTGCCAGCAGGATGACAGGGGGTGATTCACCCCTCCACTTT,once,TRBV6-5,TRBD1,TRBJ1-6
CASSRDRGDEQYF,TGTGCCAGCAGCCGGGACAGGGGCGACGAGCAGTACTTC,-,TRBV12-3/TRBV12-4,TRBD1,TRBJ2-7
CASSHRDSSYEQYF,TGTGCCAGCAGCCACAGGGACAGTTCCTACGAGCAGTACTTC,once,TRBV4-2,TRBD1,TRBJ2-7
CASSVGGQVDYGYTF,TGTGCCAGCAGCGTAGGGGGCCAGGTGGACTATGGCTACACCTTC,-,TRBV9,-,TRBJ1-2
CASSQTHNSPLHF,TGTGCCAGCAGCCAGACCCATAATTCACCCCTCCACTTT,-,TRBV3-1/TRBV3-2,-,TRBJ1-6
CASSADLTGLNQPQHF,TGTGCCAGCAGCGCGGACCTGACAGGGCTCAATCAGCCCCAGCATTTT,-,TRBV7-2,TRBD1,TRBJ1-5
CASSPFGGDEQFF,TGTGCCAGCTCACCTTTTGGGGGGGATGAGCAGTTCTTC,-,TRBV18,TRBD2,TRBJ2-1
CASSLRSGGGETQYF,TGTGCCAGCAGTTTAAGGTCGGGGGGAGGGGAGACCCAGTACTTC,once,TRBV27,TRBD2,TRBJ2-5
CASSSQANVLTF,TGTGCCAGCAGCTCACAGGCCAACGTCCTGACTTTC,-,TRBV12-3/TRBV12-4,-,TRBJ2-6
CASSVEDRGNQPQHF,TGTGCCAGCAGCGTAGAAGACAGGGGCAATCAGCCCCAGCATTTT,-,TRBV9,TRBD1,TRBJ1-5
CATSRIAGAGTDTQYF,TGTGCCACCAGCAGAATAGCGGGGGCGGGCACAGATACGCAGTATTTT,once,TRBV15,TRBD2,TRBJ2-3
CASSPRSGSYNEQFF,TGTGCCAGCAGCCCTCGGAGCGGCTCCTACAATGAGCAGTTCTTC,-,TRBV7-9,-,TRBJ2-1
CATSRARRQGDTQYF,TGTGCCACCAGCAGGGCTCGTCGACAGGGAGATACGCAGTATTTT,-,TRBV15,TRBD1,TRBJ2-3
CASSPTGVVEQYF,TGTGCCAGCAGTCCGACAGGGGTAGTTGAGCAGTACTTC,-,TRBV6-5,TRBD1,TRBJ2-7
CASRATGNQPQHF,TGTGCCAGCAGAGCGACAGGAAATCAGCCCCAGCATTTT,once,TRBV12-3/TRBV12-4,-,TRBJ1-5